These 6 T cell receptor beta chains share one sample of origin, sequenced in a study of CD8+CD57+ T cells in acquired aplastic anemia. Genomic DNA templated the TCR beta VDJ and CDR3 profiling. TCRdb reprocessed the reads via MiXCR and lists one record per CDR3 protein. The table records roughly 500,000 distinct CDR3 sequences, roughly a third of them present only once. Sequencing involved patients with CD8+CD57+ cell expansion previously shown by flow cytometry. Sequences were obtained from sorted CD4+, CD8+, or CD8+CD57+ T cells (not recorded which) from PBMCs. The origin of the receptors is a human donor with aplastic anemia.

This clonotype showed up many times. V usage is TRBV5-6 and J usage is TRBJ1-2; D not certain. CDR1 and CDR2 from the germline V gene are SGHDT and YYEEEE. V gave up 0 bases and J gave up 9 bases, with 9 bases separating them. The CDR3 extends over 12 amino acids. This chain's CDR3 is CASSLAGVSYTF. CDR3 bases: TGTGCCAGCAGCTTGGCGGGAGTTAGCTACACCTTC.

The chain carries TRBV24-1 and TRBJ1-2; D remains ambiguous. This CDR3 has 10 residues. From germline, CDR1 is KGHDR and CDR2 SFDVKD. V gave up 9 bases and J gave up 6 bases, with 7 bases separating them. CDR3 sequence (DNA): TGTGCCACCCTTCGGGATGGCTACACCTTC. Its translation: CATLRDGYTF.

The chain joins TRBV20-1 to TRBJ1-5, with D uncertain. The CDR3 runs 14 residues. Germline V lookup: CDR1 DFQATT, CDR2 SNEGSKA (reference sequence). V dropped 0 bases and J dropped 0 bases, with 6 bases sitting between them. The CDR3 bases are TGCAGTGCTAGAGATGGAATTAGCAATCAGCCCCAGCATTTT. It encodes CSARDGISNQPQHF.

About this clonotype: This may come from a read error, since a much larger clone is one base off. The chain carries TRBV2 and TRBJ2-5; perhaps TRBD1 as D (5 bases). Per the germline V gene, CDR1 is SNHLY and CDR2 is FYNNEI. This CDR3 has 15 residues. This CDR3 is CASSPQGNRQETRYF. CDR3 nucleotide sequence: TGTGCCAGCAGTCCTCAGGGAAATAGACAAGAGACCCGGTACTTC.

This clonotype was detected ten times or more. The chain recombines TRBV10-1 with TRBJ2-7; D uncertain. This CDR3 is 11 amino acids long. V lost 6 bases and J 9 bases, leaving 12 bases between the germline ends. CDR1 and CDR2 (germline): WNHNN, SYGVQD (reference sequence). CDR3 amino acids: CASSSISGQYF. The CDR3 DNA reads as TGCGCCAGCAGCTCCATCTCGGGGCAGTACTTC.

This clonotype has at least ten counts. This chain links TRBV6-1 with TRBJ1-2, with D maybe TRBD1 (5 bases). CDR1 and CDR2 (germline): MNHNS, SASEGT. V gave up 5 bases and J gave up 2 bases, with 12 bases separating them. The CDR3 contains 14 residues. CDR3 protein: CASSRDGLNYGYTF. The CDR3 DNA reads TGTGCCAGCAGTCGGGACGGGCTCAACTATGGCTACACCTTC.